The clone carrying this TCR beta chain was recorded many times. The antigen is unknown. The source material, RNA transcripts, was used to amplify TCR beta CDR3 regions. The primer set for the first-round RT-PCR of the TCR CDR3 was HTBI. TCRdb re-analysed the multiplex PCR reads in MiXCR, keeping a single row per CDR3 protein. Counted here are a few hundred thousand distinct CDR3 sequences, just under 15% occurring once; the ten biggest clones make up roughly 33%. These data are taken from a study of T cells in Graves' hyperthyroidism and ophthalmopathy. General study results and limits: Ophthalmopathy was separated from stable hyperthyroidism by a 13 V-J model.

The definition of stable Graves' hyperthyroidism was no ophthalmopathy progression within 18 months. This sample holds PBMCs from roughly 10 ml fresh peripheral blood. Germline V gene lookup returns CDR1 SNHLY and CDR2 FYNNEI. J was trimmed by 3 bases and V by 4 bases; bases with no gene match: 10. The CDR3 totals 17 residues. The chain uses TRBV2 and TRBJ1-5; 9 bases line up with TRBD1. This clonotype was sampled from a woman aged 25 to 39 with Graves' hyperthyroidism. The sequenced sample consisted of blood. CDR3 coding DNA: TGTGCCAGCAGTGTCTCGGGACAGGGTTTGTCCAATCAGCCCCAGCATTTT. Its translation is CASSVSGQGLSNQPQHF.